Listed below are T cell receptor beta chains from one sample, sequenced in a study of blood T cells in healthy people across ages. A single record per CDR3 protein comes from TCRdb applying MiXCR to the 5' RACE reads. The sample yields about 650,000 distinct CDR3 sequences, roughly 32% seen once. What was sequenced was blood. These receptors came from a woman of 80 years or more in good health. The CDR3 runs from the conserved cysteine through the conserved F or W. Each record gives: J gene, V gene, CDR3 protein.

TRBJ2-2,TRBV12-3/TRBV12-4,CASSTGQGFTGERFF
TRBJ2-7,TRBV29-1,CSVAHYPYEQYF
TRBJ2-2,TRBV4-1,CASSQDLSGGPSGELFF
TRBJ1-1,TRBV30,CARGQGDTEAFF
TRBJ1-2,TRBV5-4,CASSLDRQGAYGYTF
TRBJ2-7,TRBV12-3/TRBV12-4,CASSLLGQASLEQYF
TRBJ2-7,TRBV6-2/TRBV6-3,CASSALGQGILRPYEQYF
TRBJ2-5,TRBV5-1,CASSKGTLQETQYF
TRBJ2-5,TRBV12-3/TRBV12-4,CASTERLETQYF
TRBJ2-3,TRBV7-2,CASSPDYLSTDTQYF
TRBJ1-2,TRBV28,CASSPQGVDYGYTF
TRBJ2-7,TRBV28,CASTPGVEQNYEQYF
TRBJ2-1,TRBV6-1,CASRPPGVAGASNEQFF
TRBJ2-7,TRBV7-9,CASSSDLAGVKGEQYF
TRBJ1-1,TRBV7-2,CASSSNTATKGSFF
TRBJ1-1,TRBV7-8,CASSLAQGRTEAFF
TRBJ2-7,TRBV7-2,CASSNLGTGRFEQYF
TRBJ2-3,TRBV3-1,CASSPEGAEEQGDTQYF
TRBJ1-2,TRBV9,CASSILQGGENGYTF
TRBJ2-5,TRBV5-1,CASSLDYATLYQETQYF
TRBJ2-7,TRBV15,CATSSLKRSYEQYF
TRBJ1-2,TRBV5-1,CASSSGLTTNGYTF
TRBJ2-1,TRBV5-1,CASSYRTSGGRNEQFF
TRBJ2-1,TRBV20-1,CSARELAGLSSYNEQFF
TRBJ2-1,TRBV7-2,CASSLTGTSEYNEQFF
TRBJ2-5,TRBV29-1,CSVDVLPETQYF
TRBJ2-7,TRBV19,CASSDGKRDEQYF
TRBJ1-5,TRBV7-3,CASSLGSWVNQPQHF
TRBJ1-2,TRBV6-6,CASIPGGDYGYTF
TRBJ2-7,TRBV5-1,CASSTGVEPYEQYF
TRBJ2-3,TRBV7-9,CASSFGGPTQEYF
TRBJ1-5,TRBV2,CASRSRSNQPQHF
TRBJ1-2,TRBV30,CAWTYAGGGYTF
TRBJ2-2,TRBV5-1,CASRTGLPNTGELFF
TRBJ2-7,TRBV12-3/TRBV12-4,CASSLARGLGEQYF
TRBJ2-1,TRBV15,CATSRDGTGGYNEQFF